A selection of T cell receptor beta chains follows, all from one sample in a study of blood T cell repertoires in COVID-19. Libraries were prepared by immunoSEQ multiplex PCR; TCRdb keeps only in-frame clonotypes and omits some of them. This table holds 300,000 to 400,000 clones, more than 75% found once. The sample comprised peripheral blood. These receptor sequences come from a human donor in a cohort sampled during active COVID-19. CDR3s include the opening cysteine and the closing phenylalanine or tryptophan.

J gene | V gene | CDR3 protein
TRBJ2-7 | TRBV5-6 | CASSLVRLERIEQYF
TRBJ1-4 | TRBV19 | CASSIATGGDEKLFF
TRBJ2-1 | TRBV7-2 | CASRATSGSSYNEQFF
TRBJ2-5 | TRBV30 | CAWRGGAKETQYF
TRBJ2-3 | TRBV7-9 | CASSSTSGRHIATDTQYF
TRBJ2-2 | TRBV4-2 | CASSRGQMNTGELFF
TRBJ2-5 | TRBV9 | CASSVGLQETQYF
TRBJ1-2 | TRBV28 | CATKLQGEINYGYTF
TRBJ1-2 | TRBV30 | CAWSVGGGLVGGYTF
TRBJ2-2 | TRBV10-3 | CAISQEGGELFF
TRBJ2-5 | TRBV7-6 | CASTLNILAGGRETQYF
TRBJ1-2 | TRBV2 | CASSHPGQGSRSYGYTF
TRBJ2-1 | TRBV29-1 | CSAASVPPLVSYNEQFF
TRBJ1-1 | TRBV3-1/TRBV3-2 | CASTPGQGPRGTEAFF
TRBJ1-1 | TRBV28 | CASSRDRAGDTEAFF
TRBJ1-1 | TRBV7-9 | CASSSGQINTEAFF
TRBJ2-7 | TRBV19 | CASSIDSGTGGNEQYF
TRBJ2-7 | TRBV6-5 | CASRWTGGDEQYF
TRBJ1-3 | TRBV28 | CASSRWMTEHSGNTIYF
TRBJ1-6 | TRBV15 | CATSRPGGPYNSPLHF
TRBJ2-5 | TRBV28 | CASSDLGLTKTKQTQYF
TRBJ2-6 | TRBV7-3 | CASSLDSSGANVLTF
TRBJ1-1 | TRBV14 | CASSHLRQNTEAFF
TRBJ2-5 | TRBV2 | CASSPRSGGLMSTQYF
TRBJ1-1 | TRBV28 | CASGGRNTEAFF
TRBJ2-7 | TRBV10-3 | CAISESSGDPEQYF
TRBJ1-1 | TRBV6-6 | CASSYSPDTRAFF
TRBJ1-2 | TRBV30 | CAWTYRRGASYTF
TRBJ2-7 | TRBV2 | CASSGGRGGTEYF
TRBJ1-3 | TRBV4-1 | CASSPPGSRNTIYF
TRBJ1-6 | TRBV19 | CASSPRPQAGSPLHF
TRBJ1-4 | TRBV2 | CASSERRNNEKLFF
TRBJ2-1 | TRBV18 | CASSPRRGQDNEQFF
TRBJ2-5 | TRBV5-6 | CASWLRGGRGETQYF
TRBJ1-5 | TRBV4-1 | CASSQEPGTGGRQPQHF
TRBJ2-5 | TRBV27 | CASSHLYLAGGPEGETQYF
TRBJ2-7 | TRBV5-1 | CASRDRGLLEQYF
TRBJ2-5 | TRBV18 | CASSDGLARETQYF
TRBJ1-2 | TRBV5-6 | CASSLNRNYGYTF
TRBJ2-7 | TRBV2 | CASTKLAGGPSETYEQYF
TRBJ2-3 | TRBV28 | CASRLGLGGAGGTDTQYF
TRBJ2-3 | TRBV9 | CASSVGAGLEDTQYF